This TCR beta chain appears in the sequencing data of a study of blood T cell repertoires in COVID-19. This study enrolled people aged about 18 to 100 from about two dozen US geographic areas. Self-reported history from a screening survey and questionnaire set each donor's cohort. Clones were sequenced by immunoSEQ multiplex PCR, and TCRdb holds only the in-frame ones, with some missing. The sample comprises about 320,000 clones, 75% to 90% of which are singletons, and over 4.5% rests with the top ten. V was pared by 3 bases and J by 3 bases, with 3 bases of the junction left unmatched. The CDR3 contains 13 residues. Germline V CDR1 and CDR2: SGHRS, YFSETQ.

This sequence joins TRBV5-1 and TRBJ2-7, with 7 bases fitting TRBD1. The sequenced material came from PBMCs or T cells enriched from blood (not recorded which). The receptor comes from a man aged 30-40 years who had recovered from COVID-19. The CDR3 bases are TGCGCCAGCAGCTGGGGGACAGACTACGAGCAGTACTTC. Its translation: CASSWGTDYEQYF.